This T cell receptor (beta chain) was found in a study of CD39 and CD103 CD8 tumor-infiltrating T cells. Overall study context: Repertoire comparisons were shown for four patients, including a melanoma patient. Study-level points and caveats: Unlike DN TIL clonotypes, DP TIL clonotypes seldom appeared in blood.

From germline, CDR1 is MNHNY and CDR2 SVGAGI (reference sequence). The CDR3 contains 16 residues. With 1 base removed from V and 0 bases from J, the gap between germline ends came to 13 bases. Between about 8,500 and 110,000 sorted cells per subset supplied genomic DNA. TCRdb's table, derived via immunoSEQ multiplex PCR, lists solely in-frame clones and lacks some. The profile shows 15,000 or so clones, just over 90% of them singletons. Sorted memory CD8 cells were CD8+CD4-CD45RA-, regardless of CCR7. On this clone: Its antigen is undetermined.

This chain links TRBV6-6 with TRBJ2-7; D unclear. Material for sequencing was CD8+ T cells sorted from blood. Subset indicated: total memory CD8 T cells (CD45RA-CCR7+/-) from blood or uninvolved lymph node. This clonotype originated in a human donor with head and neck squamous cell carcinoma. The CDR3 reads CASSYFMGSLSYEQYF. CDR3 DNA: TGTGCCAGCAGTTACTTTATGGGATCCCTCTCCTACGAGCAGTACTTC.